These T cell receptor beta chains were read from a single sample in a study of blood T cell repertoires in COVID-19. Libraries were prepared by immunoSEQ multiplex PCR; TCRdb keeps only in-frame clonotypes and omits some of them. Here the sample spans about 80,000 clones, around 81% being singletons. Specimen: peripheral blood. These receptors were collected from a human donor in a cohort sampled during active COVID-19. Both conserved end residues are part of each CDR3. D genes are given only for firm matches. Clone size, where shown, is once, few, many, or a class for clones that have expanded.

J gene	V gene	D gene	clone size	CDR3 DNA	CDR3 protein
TRBJ2-7	TRBV7-3	TRBD2	NA	TGTGCCAGCAGCCCCGCGGGGGGCTACGAGCAGTACTTC	CASSPAGGYEQYF
TRBJ2-5	TRBV5-1	NA	few	TGCGCCAGCAGCTTGGGCGGGCAAGAGACCCAGTACTTC	CASSLGGQETQYF
TRBJ2-1	TRBV9	NA	NA	TGTGCCAGCAGCAATAGGGACATGCCGTACAATGAGCAGTTCTTC	CASSNRDMPYNEQFF
TRBJ1-1	TRBV5-1	TRBD1	NA	TGCGCCAGCAGCCCCTGGACAGGTAACACTGAAGCTTTCTTT	CASSPWTGNTEAFF
TRBJ1-6	TRBV27	TRBD1	NA	TGTGCCAGCAGTTGGAGACAGGGGGCATCCTATAATTCACCCCTCCACTTT	CASSWRQGASYNSPLHF
TRBJ1-6	TRBV19	NA	NA	TGTGCCAGTAGTATAGATGCCGGGAGTAATTCACCCCTCCACTTT	CASSIDAGSNSPLHF
TRBJ2-1	TRBV5-5	NA	NA	TGTGCCAGCAGCTTGGCCGGTGGGAGAGTTACAGTGACTGAGCAGTTCTTC	CASSLAGGRVTVTEQFF
TRBJ2-7	TRBV11-2	NA	NA	TGTGCCAGCAGCCCCTTTCGCGCGCTAAGCTCCTACGAGCAGTACTTC	CASSPFRALSSYEQYF
TRBJ2-6	TRBV4-1	NA	NA	TGCGCCAGCAGCCATAGATCGTTCTCTGGGGCCAACGTCCTGACTTTC	CASSHRSFSGANVLTF
TRBJ2-1	TRBV5-1	TRBD2	NA	TGCGCCAGCAGCTCAGGGACTAGCGGGGGGTCTTACAATGAGCAGTTCTTC	CASSSGTSGGSYNEQFF
TRBJ1-5	TRBV30	NA	NA	TGTGCCTGGAGCGGAGAAAATCCCTATCAGCCCCAGCATTTT	CAWSGENPYQPQHF
TRBJ2-5	TRBV5-1	NA	NA	TGCGCCAGCAGCTTGGTAGCCGGCAGCGAGACCCAGTACTTC	CASSLVAGSETQYF
TRBJ2-5	TRBV12-3/TRBV12-4	NA	once	TGTGCCAGCAGCGGGGGAGAGACCCAGTACTTC	CASSGGETQYF
TRBJ1-3	TRBV11-2	TRBD1	NA	TGTGCCAGCAGCCCTTACAGGGGTATCTCTGGAAACACCATATATTTT	CASSPYRGISGNTIYF
TRBJ2-3	TRBV6-5	TRBD1	few	TGTGCCAGCAGTAGGGACAGGGGTGATACGCAGTATTTT	CASSRDRGDTQYF
TRBJ2-7	TRBV14	NA	NA	TGTGCCAGCAGCCGTCGCTACGAGCAGTACTTC	CASSRRYEQYF
TRBJ2-7	TRBV23-1	NA	NA	TGCGCCTCCTGCTTACAGGGTGATGGCTACGAGCAGTACTTC	CASCLQGDGYEQYF
TRBJ1-1	TRBV30	NA	once	TGTGCCTGGACCCGAATCAGAAGGGGTGAAGCTTTCTTT	CAWTRIRRGEAFF
TRBJ2-7	TRBV5-1	TRBD2	NA	TGCGCCAGCAGCTTGGGGTTTAGCGGGACCTCCTACGAGCAGTACTTC	CASSLGFSGTSYEQYF
TRBJ2-1	TRBV2	TRBD2	NA	TGTGCCACCCGACTAGCGGGGGTGTCCAATGAGCAGTTCTTC	CATRLAGVSNEQFF
TRBJ1-3	TRBV5-1	NA	NA	TGCGCCAGCAGCTCTGGAGGCTCTGGAAACACCATATATTTT	CASSSGGSGNTIYF
TRBJ1-5	TRBV7-9	NA	NA	TGTGCCAGCAGCTTCGAGGGGGTGGGTCAGCCCCAGCATTTT	CASSFEGVGQPQHF
TRBJ2-2	TRBV3-1/TRBV3-2	TRBD2	NA	TGTGCCAGCAGCCAAGAACGAGGACGGGGAGGGCCCGGGGAGCTGTTTTTT	CASSQERGRGGPGELFF
TRBJ1-1	TRBV5-4	NA	few	TGTGCCAGCAGCGTAACGGGGAAGAGGGATGAAGCTTTCTTT	CASSVTGKRDEAFF
TRBJ1-1	TRBV6-1	NA	NA	TGTGCCAGCAGTGAAAAGGAGGGAGTGACAGCTTTCTTT	CASSEKEGVTAFF
TRBJ1-5	TRBV7-6	TRBD1	NA	TGTGCCAGCAGCTTAGCAGGGGGCGAATTTCAGCCCCAGCATTTT	CASSLAGGEFQPQHF
TRBJ1-1	TRBV20-1	NA	NA	TGCAGTGCTAGTCCAGGGAACACTGAAGCTTTCTTT	CSASPGNTEAFF
TRBJ1-2	TRBV9	NA	NA	TGTGCCAGCAGCGCGCGGGGCGGCTACACCTTC	CASSARGGYTF
TRBJ1-4	TRBV2	NA	NA	TGTGCCACTTCCGGGGAAACTGCAACTAATGAAAAACTGTTTTTT	CATSGETATNEKLFF
TRBJ2-2	TRBV19	TRBD2	NA	TGTGCCAGTAGTAAGGCGGGGGGGCCGTTGACCACCGGGGAGCTGTTTTTT	CASSKAGGPLTTGELFF
TRBJ2-5	TRBV6-2/TRBV6-3	TRBD2	NA	TGTGCCAGCAGTTACCAACGGACTAGCGGGCGGCCCCAAGAGACCCAGTACTTC	CASSYQRTSGRPQETQYF
TRBJ2-5	TRBV10-3	NA	few	TGTGCCATCAGTGAGTCGAGACAGCTCGGCGGCCAAGAGACCCAGTACTTC	CAISESRQLGGQETQYF
TRBJ1-3	TRBV27	NA	NA	TGTGCCAGCCCATGGGGCTGCTCTGGAAACACCATATATTTT	CASPWGCSGNTIYF
TRBJ2-3	TRBV6-2/TRBV6-3	NA	NA	TGTGCCAGCAGTTCTGAGCTCACAGATACGCAGTATTTT	CASSSELTDTQYF
TRBJ1-5	TRBV6-5	NA	NA	TGTGCCAGCATAAGTGGAGGGTTCGGACAGCCCCAGCATTTT	CASISGGFGQPQHF
TRBJ2-7	TRBV6-5	NA	NA	TGTGCCAGCAGCCAGTCAATCGCCTACGAGCAGTACTTC	CASSQSIAYEQYF
TRBJ1-1	TRBV7-3	NA	NA	TGTGCCAGCAGCTTAAAAAGCTCCCACACTGAAGCTTTCTTT	CASSLKSSHTEAFF
TRBJ1-1	TRBV2	NA	NA	TGTGCCAGCAGTACTGACAGACGCCGCATGAACACTGAAGCTTTCTTT	CASSTDRRRMNTEAFF
TRBJ2-3	TRBV28	TRBD2	NA	TGTGCCAGCAGTTACAGAGCGGGGGGGTACACAGATACGCAGTATTTT	CASSYRAGGYTDTQYF
TRBJ1-6	TRBV7-6	TRBD1	NA	TGTGCCAGCAGCTTAGCCCCCGACACCGGGACAGGGGCTCAGGATTCACCCCTCCACTTT	CASSLAPDTGTGAQDSPLHF
TRBJ2-3	TRBV14	TRBD2	NA	TGTGCCAGCAGCTCCCGATCAGCGGGAGCGGGAGATACGCAGTATTTT	CASSSRSAGAGDTQYF
TRBJ2-1	TRBV5-1	NA	NA	TGCGCCAGCAGCTTGGGTGGGCTCAGCTCCTACAATGAGCAGTTCTTC	CASSLGGLSSYNEQFF
TRBJ2-1	TRBV10-2	NA	NA	TGCGCCAGCAGTGACTATGTTTCGGAGCAGTTCTTC	CASSDYVSEQFF
TRBJ1-5	TRBV2	TRBD1	NA	TGTGCCAGCGGGACAGACCAGTTACGATCTAGCAATCAGCCCCAGCATTTT	CASGTDQLRSSNQPQHF
TRBJ2-1	TRBV10-3	NA	NA	TGTGCCATCAGTGAGTTCGATCTGGCCTCCTACAATGAGCAGTTCTTC	CAISEFDLASYNEQFF
TRBJ1-3	TRBV6-1	NA	NA	TGTGCCAGCAGTGAAGCGCTGGGAGGGAGTGGAAACACCATATATTTT	CASSEALGGSGNTIYF
TRBJ1-6	TRBV18	NA	NA	TGTGCCAGCTCACCCGGACTGGACTATAATTCACCCCTCCACTTT	CASSPGLDYNSPLHF
TRBJ1-1	TRBV6-5	NA	NA	TGTGCCAGCAGTTACCGACAGAACACTGAAGCTTTCTTT	CASSYRQNTEAFF
TRBJ2-5	TRBV24-1	NA	once	TGTGCCACCAGTGACCCCGACGGGGAAGAGACCCAGTACTTC	CATSDPDGEETQYF
TRBJ1-1	TRBV5-1	NA	NA	TGCGCCAGCAGCTCCTGGTCGGGTGGCACTGAAGCTTTCTTT	CASSSWSGGTEAFF
TRBJ2-3	TRBV19	TRBD2	NA	TGTGCCAGTAGTGAAGGGGCAGGGAGGGTGGATACGCAGTATTTT	CASSEGAGRVDTQYF
TRBJ2-7	TRBV6-4	TRBD1	NA	TGTGCCAGCAGTGACTCACAGGGGTCCCTCTGCGAGCAGTACTTC	CASSDSQGSLCEQYF
TRBJ1-5	TRBV19	TRBD1	NA	TGTGCCAGTAGTATACGGATTAGGGACAGGCCACCTGGGCACAATCAGCCCCAGCATTTT	CASSIRIRDRPPGHNQPQHF
TRBJ1-5	TRBV7-9	NA	NA	TGTGCCAGCAGCTTAGATTCCGGGGGGCAGCCCCAGCATTTT	CASSLDSGGQPQHF
TRBJ2-6	TRBV18	NA	NA	TGTGCCAGCTCAACCAAACAGGGCGAAGTCCTGACTTTC	CASSTKQGEVLTF